The TCR beta chain under discussion was sequenced for a study of blood T cell repertoires in COVID-19. Authors' data handling: Estimates of nucleated cell counts were drawn from the amplification of reference gene primers. Sequenced by immunoSEQ multiplex PCR; TCRdb stores in-frame clones only, minus some. The DNA gave D and trimming, while V, J and clone size come from that table. The sample records 200,000 to 250,000 clones, about 82% being singletons. The CDR3 is 12 residues long. The germline V gene encodes CDR1 SGHDT and CDR2 YYEEEE. The germline V and J ends were trimmed by 3 bases and 4 bases, with 7 bases remaining between them.

The chain employs TRBV5-6 and TRBJ1-1, with D maybe TRBD1 (5 bases). The receptor's source is a woman aged 45 to 65 who had recovered from COVID-19. The specimen sequenced was PBMCs or T cells enriched from blood (not recorded which). The CDR3 coding sequence is TGTGCCAGCAGCTGGGGGGGCACTGAAGCTTTCTTT. It codes for CASSWGGTEAFF.